This T cell receptor beta chain is from a study of siplizumab effects on memory and regulatory T cells. Study-wide results and limits: The average Treg-derived proportion among mappable alloreactive CD4+ clones was 68.8% with siplizumab versus 25% to 30% in controls.

The CDR3 spans 15 residues. Germline V lookup: CDR1 SNHLY, CDR2 FYNNEI. V was trimmed by 11 bases and J by 8 bases, leaving 27 bases between them. Clones were read by immunoSEQ multiplex PCR, and TCRdb kept only the in-frame ones, dropping some. The sample shows 100,000 or so clones, approximately 91% of them seen only once. Concerning this clone: Its antigen is unknown.

The sequencing sample was made of CD4+ T cells sorted from blood. This TCR came from a human donor in good health. Some clones in this sample may be carry-over from other donors' samples. The V and J genes are TRBV2 and TRBJ1-2, with D possibly being TRBD1 (5 bases). The CDR3 loop is CAWYPNRHSSWGYTF. CDR3 DNA sequence: TGTGCCTGGTACCCAAACAGGCATTCCTCCTGGGGCTACACCTTC.